What follows are 22 T cell receptor beta chains derived from one specimen sequenced in a study of identical twins. TCRdb recomputed calls from the 5' RACE reads with MiXCR, one row per CDR3 protein. The table lists roughly 240,000 distinct CDR3 sequences, 7% of them singletons. Separately, the same data were catalogued under a study of yellow fever vaccine responses in identical twins.

The specimen was memory (CD45RO+) T cells sorted from blood. The receptors derive from a woman aged 18-29 years in good health.

V usage is TRBV12-3 or TRBV12-4 and J usage is TRBJ1-2; D possibly corresponds to TRBD1 (5 bases). Between the trimmed V and J ends, which lost 5 bases and 8 bases, there was a span of 18 bases. This CDR3 is built from 14 residues. The CDR3 is CASSLDTDRGGYTF. In nucleotides, the CDR3 is TGTGCCAGCAGTCTCGACACAGACAGAGGAGGCTACACCTTC.

This clonotype was counted ten times or more. V and J are TRBV12-3 or TRBV12-4 and TRBJ2-7, with 12 bases that match TRBD2. The J segment lost 4 bases and the V segment lost 6 bases, leaving 1 base of the junction unmatched. The CDR3 has 13 amino acids. CDR3 bases: TGTGCCAGCAGGACTAGCGGGAGTTACGAGCAGTACTTC. Translation: CASRTSGSYEQYF.

This rearrangement joins TRBV28 to TRBJ1-5; 9 bases are a match to TRBD1. The germline V gene has CDR1 MDHEN and CDR2 SYDVKM. Trimming at V came to 6 bases and at J to 7 bases, leaving 7 bases not matched to a gene. The CDR3 totals 14 residues. CDR3 residues: CASSWDRAGQPQHF. As DNA, the CDR3 is TGTGCCAGCAGCTGGGACAGGGCTGGGCAGCCCCAGCATTTT.

This clonotype has just a few counts. The chain joins TRBV2 to TRBJ2-5; D might be TRBD2 (5 bases). Germline V CDR1 and CDR2: SNHLY, FYNNEI. Between the trimmed V and J ends, which lost 4 bases and 5 bases, there was a span of 14 bases. The CDR3 covers 14 residues. CDR3 nucleotides: TGTGCCAGCAGTGCCAGCGGAGTCAGGGAGACCCAGTACTTC. Translation: CASSASGVRETQYF.

This clonotype showed up many times. J is TRBJ1-5 and V is TRBV7-6; D gene uncertain. The CDR3 spans 16 residues. Trimming left V 2 bases short and J 4 bases short, with 15 bases between. In germline, CDR1 is SGHVS, CDR2 FNYEAQ. The CDR3 DNA reads as TGTGCCAGCAGCTTAAAAGGGTCGCGGTCGAATCAGCCCCAGCATTTT. This gives the protein CASSLKGSRSNQPQHF.

Many counts were recorded for this clonotype. The chain carries TRBV24-1 and TRBJ2-1; D not certain. The CDR3 consists of 13 residues. Germline loops: CDR1 KGHDR, CDR2 SFDVKD. The V end was cut by 5 bases, the J end by 2 bases, with 6 bases between. Written as DNA, the CDR3 is TGTGCCACCAGTGGTTCACCCTACAATGAGCAGTTCTTC. Its translation is CATSGSPYNEQFF.

Worth noting for this clonotype: This sequence may be a read error, since a much larger clone differs from it by one base. In this CDR3 the conserved last residue, phenylalanine or tryptophan, is missing, so a read error is likely. The chain uses TRBV15 and TRBJ2-1; unclear D gene. The V gene lost 4 bases and the J gene lost 3 bases, with 13 bases spanning the gap. This CDR3 region has 15 residues. Per germline, CDR1 LNHNV and CDR2 YYDKDF (reference sequence). CDR3 residues: CATSKDLDIYNEQFL. For the CDR3, the DNA is TGTGCCACCAGCAAAGATCTAGATATCTACAATGAGCAGTTCCTC.

The chain links TRBV28 to TRBJ2-7; unclear D gene. Germline V gene lookup returns CDR1 MDHEN and CDR2 SYDVKM. CDR3 length: 14 amino acids. The V end lost 3 bases, the J end lost 5 bases, and 14 bases lay between the germline ends. CDR3 sequence: CASSFPGKEHEQYV. As DNA, the CDR3 is TGTGCCAGCAGTTTTCCAGGCAAGGAGCACGAGCAGTACGTC.

Ten or more counts support this clonotype. This rearrangement joins TRBV5-1 to TRBJ2-2; 8 bases are shared with TRBD2. The CDR3 contains 15 residues. Germline V gene data show CDR1 as SGHRS and CDR2 as YFSETQ. V trimming: 2 bases; J trimming: 4 bases; junction bases outside the gene matches: 4. CDR3 in amino acids: CASSFGGDRTGELFF. The CDR3 nucleotides read TGCGCCAGCAGCTTCGGGGGGGATCGCACCGGGGAGCTGTTTTTT. The variable domain in full, completed from reference TRBV5-1 and TRBJ2-2, reads KAGVTQTPRYLIKTRGQQVTLSCSPISGHRSVSWYQQTPGQGLQFLFEYFSETQRNKGNFPGRFSGRQFSNSRSEMNVSTLELGDSALYLCASSFGGDRTGELFFGEGSRLTVL.

The V and J genes are TRBV27 and TRBJ2-3, with D possibly being TRBD2 (7 bases). V lost 6 bases and J 2 bases, leaving 27 bases between the germline ends. Germline CDR1 and CDR2: MNHEY and SMNVEV (reference sequence). This CDR3 region has 19 residues. Here the CDR3 reads CASSPGVGLAVANTDTQYF. The DNA for the CDR3 is TGTGCCAGCAGCCCAGGGGTAGGGCTAGCGGTAGCAAACACAGATACGCAGTATTTT.

This clonotype was seen a few times. The V call is TRBV28, the J call TRBJ2-7; 10 bases fit TRBD1. The CDR3 length is 13 residues. CDR1 MDHEN and CDR2 SYDVKM come from the germline V gene. Unmatched junction bases numbered 5, after V lost 6 bases and J lost 6 bases. CDR3 region: CASSPTGGFEQYV. The CDR3 coding sequence is TGTGCCAGCAGCCCGACAGGGGGCTTCGAGCAGTACGTC.

This clonotype came up many times. The chain combines TRBV6-1 with TRBJ2-3, with 8 bases lining up with TRBD1. This CDR3 has 13 amino acids. V lost 4 bases and J lost 13; bases outside the gene matches: 10. In germline, CDR1 is MNHNS, CDR2 SASEGT. The CDR3 is CASSGIGQGAKYF. The CDR3 DNA sequence: TGTGCCAGCAGTGGAATCGGACAGGGAGCAAAGTATTTT.

The J gene is TRBJ2-7, the V gene TRBV18; no clear D gene. Trimming shortened V by 3 bases and J by 7 bases, and 7 bases separated the two germline ends. The CDR3 length is 11 residues. Germline V gene data show CDR1 as KGHSH and CDR2 as LQKENI. CDR3 sequence reads: CASSPDQEQYF. The CDR3 coding sequence is TGTGCCAGCTCACCCGACCAGGAGCAGTACTTC.

This clonotype has only a few counts. The rearrangement uses TRBV6-1 and TRBJ1-2; D is perhaps TRBD1 (5 bases). Trimming took off 4 bases at V and 8 bases at J, with 11 bases between the two ends. CDR1 MNHNS and CDR2 SASEGT come from the germline V gene. The CDR3 totals 12 residues. The CDR3 is CASSVGREGYTF. Written as DNA, the CDR3 is TGTGCCAGCAGTGTCGGCAGGGAGGGCTACACCTTC.

This chain joins TRBV20-1 and TRBJ2-5, with 12 positions matching TRBD2. The CDR3 sequence is 15 residues long. CDR1 is DFQATT, CDR2 SNEGSKA, per germline (reference sequence). J lost 4 bases, V lost 3 bases, and 6 bases had no gene match. The CDR3 loop reads CSASLRLAGAETQYF. The CDR3 coding sequence is TGCAGTGCTAGTCTGAGACTAGCGGGAGCAGAGACCCAGTACTTC.

The chain carries TRBV5-5 and TRBJ1-1; D is ambiguous. Trimming left V 1 base short and J 2 bases short, with 12 bases between. The CDR3 has 15 residues. Germline assignment: CDR1 SGHKS and CDR2 YYEKEE (reference sequence). For the CDR3, the DNA is TGTGCCAGCAGCTTGTTTTTGTCAGGCAACACTGAAGCTTTCTTT. This codes for CASSLFLSGNTEAFF.

Many counts were recorded for this clonotype. The genes are TRBV12-3 or TRBV12-4 and TRBJ1-5; 7 bases align to TRBD1. After removal of 0 bases from V and 9 bases from J, the junction contained 5 bases not matched to a gene. CDR3 length: 14 amino acids. CDR3 amino acids: CASSLAHRGRPQHF. For the CDR3, the DNA is TGTGCCAGCAGTTTAGCCCACAGGGGCCGGCCCCAGCATTTT.

This clonotype was found a few times. CDR3 DNA sequence: TGTGCCAGCAGCCCCTCAGCTTCCTACAATGAGCAGTTCTTC. Protein: CASSPSASYNEQFF. This chain links TRBV11-2 with TRBJ2-1; D remains ambiguous. In germline, CDR1 is SGHAT, CDR2 FQNNGV. The length of the CDR3 is 14 residues. V was trimmed by 5 bases and J by 1 base, leaving 9 bases between them.

The sample holds a few counts of this clonotype. The CDR3 region has the DNA TGTGCCAGCAGTGAATCGAGCGGGGGACTAGCCAAAAACATTCAGTACTTC. It translates to CASSESSGGLAKNIQYF. The chain employs TRBV2 and TRBJ2-4, with 8 bases fitting TRBD2. CDR1 and CDR2 (germline): SNHLY, FYNNEI. Germline trimming cut 2 bases from V and 0 bases from J; bases unmatched to any gene: 6. The CDR3 length is 17 residues.

This clonotype has ten or more counts. This chain links TRBV12-3 or TRBV12-4 with TRBJ1-4; D gene ambiguous. CDR3 size: 15 residues. V was cut by 10 bases and J by 0 bases, with 15 bases left in between. The CDR3 DNA reads as TGTGCCACCACGCCGGGCAGTGCAACTAATGAAAAACTGTTTTTT. It is translated as CATTPGSATNEKLFF.

This clonotype was counted at least ten times. The genes are TRBV6-1 and TRBJ1-5; TRBD1 is a possible D gene (5 bases). Trimming pared 0 bases from V and 11 bases from J, leaving 14 bases between. Per the germline V gene, CDR1 is MNHNS and CDR2 is SASEGT. This CDR3 contains 14 residues. The CDR3 region has the DNA TGTGCCAGCAGTGAAGCCGGGACGCCTGTGTCCCAGCATTTT. Translation gives CASSEAGTPVSQHF.

This clonotype was found a few times. This may be a read error, as it is one base from a much larger clone. V usage is TRBV12-3 or TRBV12-4 and J usage is TRBJ2-1, with 11 bases identical to TRBD2. The CDR3 runs to 16 residues. Losses at the gene ends were 5 bases for V and 12 bases for J; bases not matched to a gene: 15. The CDR3 sequence is CASSPRTGLAGDGQFF. The CDR3 coding sequence is TGTGCCAGCAGTCCCCGGACAGGACTAGCGGGTGATGGGCAGTTCTTC.